This is a list of T cell receptor beta chains from one sample in a study of cytomegalovirus exposure and HLA in healthy donors. Profiling relied on immunoSEQ multiplex PCR, and the TCRdb table lists in-frame clones only, not all of them. The table shows some 350,000 clones, with 75% to 90% occurring only once. The specimen was PBMCs. These receptor sequences come from a woman aged 25 to 39 in good health and CMV-seropositive. Each CDR3 is given with its conserved first and last residue. D genes are given only for firm matches. Only part of the rows carry a size: once, few, many, or a class if the clone is expanded.

clone size	V gene	J gene	D gene	CDR3 DNA	CDR3 protein
NA	TRBV28	TRBJ1-5	NA	TGTGCCAGCAGTTTATGGGGTCGGGGGTCGAGCAATCAGCCCCAGCATTTT	CASSLWGRGSSNQPQHF
NA	TRBV7-2	TRBJ2-7	TRBD1	TGTGCCAGCAGCAGACGGGACAGAGCCTACGAGCAGTACTTC	CASSRRDRAYEQYF
NA	TRBV6-6	TRBJ2-5	NA	TGTGCCAGCAGTTACTCGCAGGGGAGGGGGGAGACCCAGTACTTC	CASSYSQGRGETQYF
NA	TRBV28	TRBJ1-6	NA	TGTGCCAGCACCCCCGTGGACGGTGTCTATAATTCACCCCTCCACTTT	CASTPVDGVYNSPLHF
NA	TRBV7-9	TRBJ2-7	NA	TGTGCCAGCAGCTTACACAGGGCGGAGGGGTACGAGCAGTACTTC	CASSLHRAEGYEQYF
NA	TRBV7-2	TRBJ1-3	NA	TGTGCCAGCAGCACCCGACAGGTGGACTCTGGAAACACCATATATTTT	CASSTRQVDSGNTIYF
NA	TRBV11-3	TRBJ2-5	NA	TGTGCCAGCAGCTTAGGGAGGGTGGGTCAAGAGACCCAGTACTTC	CASSLGRVGQETQYF
NA	TRBV5-1	TRBJ1-1	NA	TGCGCCAGCAGCTTGGGGGGGCAGAACACTGAAGCTTTCTTT	CASSLGGQNTEAFF
NA	TRBV28	TRBJ2-7	NA	TGTGCCAGCAGTTTATTGGCGGGACCAGGAGATAACGAGCAGTACTTC	CASSLLAGPGDNEQYF
once	TRBV19	TRBJ2-5	NA	TGTGCCAGTAGTTTCAGGACACCCGGGGGAGAGACCCAGTACTTC	CASSFRTPGGETQYF
NA	TRBV2	TRBJ2-7	NA	TGTGCCAGCAGTGAAGGAGCGACCAGCTCCTACGAGCAGTACTTC	CASSEGATSSYEQYF
NA	TRBV27	TRBJ1-1	NA	TGTGCCAGCAGTTTCGCGGGGGCCGGCACTGAAGCTTTCTTT	CASSFAGAGTEAFF
NA	TRBV29-1	TRBJ2-7	NA	TGCAGCGTTGGGGAATCCTACGAGCAGTACTTC	CSVGESYEQYF
NA	TRBV27	TRBJ2-7	NA	TGTGCCAGCACCCTGGGGCCAGATACCTACGAGCAGTACTTC	CASTLGPDTYEQYF
NA	TRBV4-1	TRBJ1-2	TRBD1	TGCGCCAGCAGCCACCGAGGGACAGGCTATGGCTACACCTTC	CASSHRGTGYGYTF
NA	TRBV5-1	TRBJ2-2	TRBD2	TGCGCCAGCAGCTTAAGCGGGATGAACACCGGGGAGCTGTTTTTT	CASSLSGMNTGELFF
NA	TRBV5-1	TRBJ2-7	NA	TGCGCCAGCAGCTCCGCTGAAGTTCGACTAGTCTCCCACGAGCAGTACTTC	CASSSAEVRLVSHEQYF
NA	TRBV30	TRBJ1-4	NA	TGTGCCTGGAACCAGGGTATCGGAACTAATGAAAAACTGTTTTTT	CAWNQGIGTNEKLFF
few	TRBV11-2	TRBJ2-7	TRBD1	TGTGCCAGCAGCTCGACCAGGGGGCCCTACGAGCAGTACTTC	CASSSTRGPYEQYF
few	TRBV27	TRBJ2-7	NA	TGTGCCAGCAGTTACCCGGACAGCTCCTACGAGCAGTACTTC	CASSYPDSSYEQYF